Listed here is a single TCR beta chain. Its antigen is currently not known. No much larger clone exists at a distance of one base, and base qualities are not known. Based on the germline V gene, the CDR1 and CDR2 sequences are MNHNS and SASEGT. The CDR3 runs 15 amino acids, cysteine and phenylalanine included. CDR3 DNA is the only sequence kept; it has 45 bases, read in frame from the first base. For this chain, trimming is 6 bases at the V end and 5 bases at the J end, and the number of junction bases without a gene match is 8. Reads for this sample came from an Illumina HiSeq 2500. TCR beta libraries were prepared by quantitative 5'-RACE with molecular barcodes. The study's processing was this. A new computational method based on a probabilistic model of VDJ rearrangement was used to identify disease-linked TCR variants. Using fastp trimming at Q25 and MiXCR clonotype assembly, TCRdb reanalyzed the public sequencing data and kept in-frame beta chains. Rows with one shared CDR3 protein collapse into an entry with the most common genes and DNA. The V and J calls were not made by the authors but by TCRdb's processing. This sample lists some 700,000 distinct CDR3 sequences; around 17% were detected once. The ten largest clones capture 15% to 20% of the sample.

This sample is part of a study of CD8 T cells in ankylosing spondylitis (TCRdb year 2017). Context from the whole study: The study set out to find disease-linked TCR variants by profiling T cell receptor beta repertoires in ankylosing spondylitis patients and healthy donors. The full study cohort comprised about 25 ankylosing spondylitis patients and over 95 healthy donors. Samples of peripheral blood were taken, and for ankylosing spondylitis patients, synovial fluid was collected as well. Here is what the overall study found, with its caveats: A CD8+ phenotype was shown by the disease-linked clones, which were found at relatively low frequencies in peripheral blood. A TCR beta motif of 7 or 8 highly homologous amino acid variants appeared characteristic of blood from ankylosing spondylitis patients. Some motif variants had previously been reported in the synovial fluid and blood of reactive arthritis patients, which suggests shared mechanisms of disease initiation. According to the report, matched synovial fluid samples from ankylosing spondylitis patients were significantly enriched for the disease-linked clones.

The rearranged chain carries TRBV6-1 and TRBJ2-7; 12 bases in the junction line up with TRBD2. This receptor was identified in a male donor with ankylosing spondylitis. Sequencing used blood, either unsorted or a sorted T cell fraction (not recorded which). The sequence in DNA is TGTGCCAGCAGGCCCGGACTAGCGGGATCGAACGAGCAGTACTTC. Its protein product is CASRPGLAGSNEQYF.